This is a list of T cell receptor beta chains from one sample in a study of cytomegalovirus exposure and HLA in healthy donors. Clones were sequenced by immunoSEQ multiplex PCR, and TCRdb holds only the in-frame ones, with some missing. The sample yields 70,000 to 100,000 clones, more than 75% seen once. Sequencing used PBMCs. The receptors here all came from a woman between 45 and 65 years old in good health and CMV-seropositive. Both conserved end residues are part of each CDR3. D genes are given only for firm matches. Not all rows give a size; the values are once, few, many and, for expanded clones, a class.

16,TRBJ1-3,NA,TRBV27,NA,TGTGCCAGCAGTCACCTCTCTAGGGGCGCAGGAAACACCATATATTTT,CASSHLSRGAGNTIYF
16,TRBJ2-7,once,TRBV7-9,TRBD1,TGTGCCAGCAGCCGGAGGACAGGGGGCATCTTCGACGAGCAGTACTTC,CASSRRTGGIFDEQYF
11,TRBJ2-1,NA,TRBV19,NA,TGTGCCAGTAGTATGGGCCCCGAGCAGTTCTTC,CASSMGPEQFF
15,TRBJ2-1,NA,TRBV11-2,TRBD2,TGTGCCAGCAGCTTTACTAGCGGGCCTTACAATGAGCAGTTCTTC,CASSFTSGPYNEQFF
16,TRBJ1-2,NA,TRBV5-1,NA,TGCGCCAGCAGCTTGGACGAGGGTCAGAGAGGCTATGACTACACCTTC,CASSLDEGQRGYDYTF
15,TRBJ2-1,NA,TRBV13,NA,TGTGCCAGCAGCTTATCCCCTAGAGCATACAATGAGCAGTTCTTC,CASSLSPRAYNEQFF
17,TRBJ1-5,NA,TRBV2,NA,TGTGCCAGCAGTGAAGCGTGGAGTATTATTAGCAATCAGCCCCAGCATTTT,CASSEAWSIISNQPQHF
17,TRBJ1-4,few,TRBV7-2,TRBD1,TGTGCCAGCAGCGGGGACAGGCTCGGGTTCGCTAATGAAAAACTGTTTTTT,CASSGDRLGFANEKLFF
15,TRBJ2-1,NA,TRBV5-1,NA,TGCGCCAGCAGTACAGGACATAGCTCCTACAATGAGCAGTTCTTC,CASSTGHSSYNEQFF
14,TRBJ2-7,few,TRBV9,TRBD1,TGTGCCAGCAGCAGGACTCCGGACAGGGACGAGCAGTACTTC,CASSRTPDRDEQYF
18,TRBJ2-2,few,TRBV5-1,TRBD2,TGCGCCAGCAGCCCTGGACTAGCGGGAGCTAGGGGCACCGGGGAGCTGTTTTTT,CASSPGLAGARGTGELFF
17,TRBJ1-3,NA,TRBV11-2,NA,TGTGCCAGCAGGACTACCCGACTGGGACAAGGTGGAAACACCATATATTTT,CASRTTRLGQGGNTIYF
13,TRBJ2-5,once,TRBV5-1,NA,TGCGCCAGCAGCTTGACTAGCCCAGAGACCCAGTACTTC,CASSLTSPETQYF
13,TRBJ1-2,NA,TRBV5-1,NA,TGCGCCAGCAGCTTGGCAGGGGAGAAGGGCTACACCTTC,CASSLAGEKGYTF
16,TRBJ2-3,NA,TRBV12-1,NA,TGTGCCAGCAGCGCCCGGGACAGGGGGTGGGCAGATACGCAGTATTTT,CASSARDRGWADTQYF
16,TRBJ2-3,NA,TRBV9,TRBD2,TGTGCCAGCAGCCTCGGGACTAGCGATAGCACAGATACGCAGTATTTT,CASSLGTSDSTDTQYF
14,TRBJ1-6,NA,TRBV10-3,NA,TGTGCCACTATCTCAGGGTCACGGAATTCACCCCTCCACTTT,CATISGSRNSPLHF
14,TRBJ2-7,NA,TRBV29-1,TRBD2,TGCAGCGTTGAAACGGGACTAGCGGGACGGGAGCAGTACTTC,CSVETGLAGREQYF
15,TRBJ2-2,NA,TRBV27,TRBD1,TGTGCCAGCAGTCGGACAGGGTTCAACACCGGGGAGCTGTTTTTT,CASSRTGFNTGELFF
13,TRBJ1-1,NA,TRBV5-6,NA,TGTGCCAGCAGTTTGGGTCTCAACACTGAAGCTTTCTTT,CASSLGLNTEAFF
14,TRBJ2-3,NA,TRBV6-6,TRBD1,TGTGCCAGCAGGCCGACAGGGGATCGAGATACGCAGTATTTT,CASRPTGDRDTQYF
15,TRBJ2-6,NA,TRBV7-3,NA,TGTGCCAGCAGCGCTTCCAGCTCTGGGGCCAACGTCCTGACTTTC,CASSASSSGANVLTF
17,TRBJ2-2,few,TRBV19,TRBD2,TGTGCCAGTAGACTACCGGGACTAGCGGGAGCGGTCGGGGAGCTGTTTTTT,CASRLPGLAGAVGELFF
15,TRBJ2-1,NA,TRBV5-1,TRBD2,TGCGCCAGCAGCTTGATTGCGGGGGGGCCAGATGAGCAGTTCTTC,CASSLIAGGPDEQFF
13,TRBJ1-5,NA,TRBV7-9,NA,TGTGCCAGCCACGGGGGGAGCAATCAGCCCCAGCATTTT,CASHGGSNQPQHF
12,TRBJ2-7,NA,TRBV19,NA,TGTGCCACCTTCACCGGGGCCTACGAGCAGTACTTC,CATFTGAYEQYF
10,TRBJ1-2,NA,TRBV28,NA,TGTGCCCCCCCGGGATCTGGCTACACCTTC,CAPPGSGYTF
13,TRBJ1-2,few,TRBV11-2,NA,TGTGCCAGCAGCTCCCTCGGGAACTATGGCTACACCTTC,CASSSLGNYGYTF
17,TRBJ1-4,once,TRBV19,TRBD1,TGTGCCAGTAGTATCCAGGGACAGGGGGCTGCCGGCGAAAAACTGTTTTTT,CASSIQGQGAAGEKLFF
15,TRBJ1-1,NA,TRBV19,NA,TGTGCCAGTACCAAGGCCCGGGATATTGGCACTGAAGCTTTCTTT,CASTKARDIGTEAFF
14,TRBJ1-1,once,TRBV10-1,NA,TGCGCCAGCAGTGAGTCGGGGGGGTACACTGAAGCTTTCTTT,CASSESGGYTEAFF
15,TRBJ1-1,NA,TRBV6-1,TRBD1,TGTGCCAGCAGTGAGGCTACAGGGGACTACACTGAAGCTTTCTTT,CASSEATGDYTEAFF
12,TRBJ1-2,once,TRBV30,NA,TGTGCCTGGAGTGGACTGTCTTACCGCTACACCTTC,CAWSGLSYRYTF
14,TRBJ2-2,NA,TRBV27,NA,TGTGCCAGCAGGACCGGGTCCAGGGTCGGGGAGCTGTTTTTT,CASRTGSRVGELFF
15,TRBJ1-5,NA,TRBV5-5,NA,TGTGCCAGCAGCCGAGCGGGGGTCCGGAATCAGCCCCAGCATTTT,CASSRAGVRNQPQHF
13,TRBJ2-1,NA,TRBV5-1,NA,TGCGCCAGCAGCCCCATAAACACGTATGAGCAGTTCTTC,CASSPINTYEQFF
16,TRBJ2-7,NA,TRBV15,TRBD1,TGTGCCACCAGCAGAGATCTGGGGGCAGGGGGACACGAGCAGTACTTC,CATSRDLGAGGHEQYF
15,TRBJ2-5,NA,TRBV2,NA,TGTGCCAGCAGTGAAGACATACAGGGCAAGGAGACCCAGTACTTC,CASSEDIQGKETQYF
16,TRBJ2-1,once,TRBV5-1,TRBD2,TGCGCCAGCAGCTTGATTGGACTAGCGGGAGAGGGTGAGCAGTTCTTC,CASSLIGLAGEGEQFF
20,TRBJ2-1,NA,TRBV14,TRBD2,TGTGCCAGCAGCGCGCGCTTGGGACTAGCGGGGGGGAGCTCCTACAATGAGCAGTTCTTC,CASSARLGLAGGSSYNEQFF
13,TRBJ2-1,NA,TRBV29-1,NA,TGCAGCGTTGCACAGGGAAGGGCCAATGAGCAGTTCTTC,CSVAQGRANEQFF
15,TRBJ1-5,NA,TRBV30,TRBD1,TGTGCCTGGAGTGTAGACAGGGCTCGGGGTCAGCCCCAGCATTTT,CAWSVDRARGQPQHF
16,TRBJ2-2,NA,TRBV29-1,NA,TGCAGCGTTATTGGGGGCGCCGGATCGAACACCGGGGAGCTGTTTTTT,CSVIGGAGSNTGELFF
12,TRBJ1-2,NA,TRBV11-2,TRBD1,TGTGCCAGCAGCGAACAGGGGTCTGGCTACACCTTC,CASSEQGSGYTF
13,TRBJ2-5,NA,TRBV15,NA,TGTGCCACCAGCTGGGGCCCCTGGGAGACCCAGTACTTC,CATSWGPWETQYF
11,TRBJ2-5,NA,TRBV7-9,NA,TGTGCCAGCAGCCGCCAAGAGACCCAGTACTTC,CASSRQETQYF
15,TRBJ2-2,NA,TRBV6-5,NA,TGTGCCAGCAGTTACCCGGGTCGAGGTACCGGGGAGCTGTTTTTT,CASSYPGRGTGELFF
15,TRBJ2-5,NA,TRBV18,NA,TGTGCCAGCTCACCACCGAAGACTAGGGCCGAGACCCAGTACTTC,CASSPPKTRAETQYF
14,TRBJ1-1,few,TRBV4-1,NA,TGCGCCAGCAGCCAAGTTGGAGGGAACACTGAAGCTTTCTTT,CASSQVGGNTEAFF
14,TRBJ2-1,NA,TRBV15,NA,TGTGCCACCAGCAGGGATTGGAGGGATGGGGAGCAGTTCTTC,CATSRDWRDGEQFF
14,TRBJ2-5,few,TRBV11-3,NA,TGTGCCAGCAGCTTCCAGGGGCCACAAGAGACCCAGTACTTC,CASSFQGPQETQYF
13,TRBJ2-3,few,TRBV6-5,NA,TGTGCCAGCAGACAACAAGACAGGCGATCACAGTATTTT,CASRQQDRRSQYF
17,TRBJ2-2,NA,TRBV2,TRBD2,TGTGCCAGCACTCAGACTAGCGGGAGGGCCGCGGGCGGGGAGCTGTTTTTT,CASTQTSGRAAGGELFF
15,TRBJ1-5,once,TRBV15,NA,TGTGCCACCAGCAGACCCGAGGAGGAGAGTCAGCCCCAGCATTTT,CATSRPEEESQPQHF
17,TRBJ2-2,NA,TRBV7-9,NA,TGTGCCAGCAGCTTAGCGCAAGGGGCCCCCGGATACGGGGAGCTGTTTTTT,CASSLAQGAPGYGELFF
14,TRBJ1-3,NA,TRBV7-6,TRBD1,TGTGCCAGCAGCTTAGCGGCAGGGGGAAGCACCATATATTTT,CASSLAAGGSTIYF
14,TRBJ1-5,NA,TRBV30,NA,TGTGCCTGGAGTGTCAACTTTTTTAATCAGCCCCAGCATTTT,CAWSVNFFNQPQHF
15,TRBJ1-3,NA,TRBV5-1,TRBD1,TGCGCCAGCAGCACGACAGGGGGTCAGGGAAACACCATATATTTT,CASSTTGGQGNTIYF